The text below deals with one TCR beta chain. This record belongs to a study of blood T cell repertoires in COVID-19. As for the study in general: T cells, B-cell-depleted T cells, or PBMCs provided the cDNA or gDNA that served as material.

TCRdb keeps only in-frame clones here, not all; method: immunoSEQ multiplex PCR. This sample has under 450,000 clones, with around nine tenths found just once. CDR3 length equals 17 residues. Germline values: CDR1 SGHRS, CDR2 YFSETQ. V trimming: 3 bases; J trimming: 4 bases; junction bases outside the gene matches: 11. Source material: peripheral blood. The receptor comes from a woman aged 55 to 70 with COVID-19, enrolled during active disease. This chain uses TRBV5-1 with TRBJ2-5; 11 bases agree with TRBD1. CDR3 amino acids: CASSSQSWTGGRETQYF. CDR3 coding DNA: TGCGCCAGCAGCTCCCAATCATGGACAGGGGGCAGAGAGACCCAGTACTTC.